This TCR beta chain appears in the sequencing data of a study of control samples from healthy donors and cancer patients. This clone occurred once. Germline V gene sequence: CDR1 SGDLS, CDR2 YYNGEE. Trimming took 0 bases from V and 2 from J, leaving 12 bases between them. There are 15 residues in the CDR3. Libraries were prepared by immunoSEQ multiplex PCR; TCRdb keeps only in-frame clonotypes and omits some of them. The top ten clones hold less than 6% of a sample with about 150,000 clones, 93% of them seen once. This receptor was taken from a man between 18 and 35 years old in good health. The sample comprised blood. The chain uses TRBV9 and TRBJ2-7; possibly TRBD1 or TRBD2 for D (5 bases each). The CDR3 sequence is CASSVEGSSTYEQYF. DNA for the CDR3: TGTGCCAGCAGCGTAGAGGGGAGTTCTACCTACGAGCAGTACTTC.